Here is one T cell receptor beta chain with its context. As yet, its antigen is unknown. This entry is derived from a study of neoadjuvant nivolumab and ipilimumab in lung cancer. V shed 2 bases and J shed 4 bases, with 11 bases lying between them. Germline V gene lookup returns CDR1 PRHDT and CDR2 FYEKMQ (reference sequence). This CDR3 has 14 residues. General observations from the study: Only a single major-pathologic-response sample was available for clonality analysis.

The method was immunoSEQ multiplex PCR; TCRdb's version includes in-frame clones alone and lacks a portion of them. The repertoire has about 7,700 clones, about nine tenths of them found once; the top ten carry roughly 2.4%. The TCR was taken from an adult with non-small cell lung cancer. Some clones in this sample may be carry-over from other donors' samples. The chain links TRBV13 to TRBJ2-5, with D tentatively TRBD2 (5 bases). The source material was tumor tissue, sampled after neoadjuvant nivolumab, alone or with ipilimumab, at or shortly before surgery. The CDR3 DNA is TGTGCCAGCAGCTTACGAGGGTTTGGAGAGACCCAGTACTTC. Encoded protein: CASSLRGFGETQYF.